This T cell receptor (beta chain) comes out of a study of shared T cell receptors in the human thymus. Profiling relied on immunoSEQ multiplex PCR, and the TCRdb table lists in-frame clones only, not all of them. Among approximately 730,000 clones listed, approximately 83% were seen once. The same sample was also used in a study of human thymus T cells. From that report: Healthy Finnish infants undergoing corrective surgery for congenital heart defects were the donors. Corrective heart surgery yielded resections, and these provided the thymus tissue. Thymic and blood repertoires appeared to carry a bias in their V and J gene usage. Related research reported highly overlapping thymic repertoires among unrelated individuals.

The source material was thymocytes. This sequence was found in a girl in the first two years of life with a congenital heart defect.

CDR3 in DNA: TGTGCCAGCACCCCGAGGATGGAGGCCGGGGAGCTGTTTTTT. Protein product: CASTPRMEAGELFF. The chain combines TRBV25-1 with TRBJ2-2; D is possibly TRBD2 (5 bases). Germline V lookup: CDR1 MGHDK, CDR2 SYGVNS. There are 14 residues in the CDR3. V lost 7 bases to trimming and J lost 6 bases, with 15 bases between them. Combining the CDR3 with reference TRBV25-1 and TRBJ2-2 gives the whole variable domain EADIYQTPRYLVIGTGKKITLECSQTMGHDKMYWYQQDPGMELHLIHYSYGVNSTEKGDLSSESTVSRIRTEHFPLTLESARPSHTSQYLCASTPRMEAGELFFGEGSRLTVL.